This T cell receptor beta chain was profiled in a study of cytomegalovirus exposure and HLA in healthy donors. Broader study findings: In a later analysis, at a false discovery rate of 0.05, 15,000 to 20,000 TCR beta sequences were associated with HLA alleles.

The PCR employed 60 Vbeta primers together with 13 Jbeta primers. The assay was immunoSEQ multiplex PCR, and TCRdb's table has in-frame clones only and misses some. The table has fewer than 250,000 clones, roughly 77% seen once. Comment on this clone: Its target is not known.

Looked up from germline, CDR1 is LGHNA and CDR2 is YNFKEQ. Trimming cost V 0 bases and J 4 bases; bases outside gene matches: 2. CDR3 length equals 16 residues. The V gene is TRBV4-2, the J gene TRBJ2-2, with 10 nucleotides matching TRBD2. Specimen: PBMCs. This TCR was recovered from a woman aged 25-40 years in good health and CMV-seropositive. The CDR3, as DNA: TGTGCCAGCAGCCAAGAGGGACTAGCGAGCACCGGGGAGCTGTTTTTT. As protein: CASSQEGLASTGELFF.